Given below is one T cell receptor beta chain in context. V dropped 4 bases and J dropped 3; count of bases not matched to a gene: 3. This CDR3 region has 15 residues. Using its own MiXCR run on the 5' RACE reads, TCRdb lists one record per CDR3 protein. The table includes about 47,000 distinct CDR3 sequences, more than 25% detected once. The source is a female donor with breast cancer. The V call is TRBV12-3 or TRBV12-4, the J call TRBJ2-2, with 9 bases identical to TRBD1. Sample: naive CD4+ T cells sorted from blood. As to subset: naive CD4+ T cells, CD4+CD45RA+CD25-. The CDR3, as DNA: TGTGCCAGCAGTTCCCGACAGGGGGACACCGGGGAGCTGTTTTTT. The encoded protein is CASSSRQGDTGELFF.